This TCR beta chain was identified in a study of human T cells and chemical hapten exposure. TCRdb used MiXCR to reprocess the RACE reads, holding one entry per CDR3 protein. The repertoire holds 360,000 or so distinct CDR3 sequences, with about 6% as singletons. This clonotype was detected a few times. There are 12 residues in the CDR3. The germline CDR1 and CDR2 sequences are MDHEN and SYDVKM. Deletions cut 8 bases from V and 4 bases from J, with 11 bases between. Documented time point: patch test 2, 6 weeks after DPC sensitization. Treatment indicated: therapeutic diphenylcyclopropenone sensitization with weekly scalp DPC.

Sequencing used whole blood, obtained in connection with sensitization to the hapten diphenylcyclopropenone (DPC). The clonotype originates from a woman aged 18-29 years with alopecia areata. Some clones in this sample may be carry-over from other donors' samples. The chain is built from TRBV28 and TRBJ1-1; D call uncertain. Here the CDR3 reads CASLGYFTEAFF. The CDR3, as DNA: TGTGCCAGCCTTGGGTATTTCACTGAAGCTTTCTTT.